This is a list of T cell receptor beta chains from one sample in a study of cytomegalovirus exposure and HLA in healthy donors. Profiling relied on immunoSEQ multiplex PCR, and the TCRdb table lists in-frame clones only, not all of them. The sample carries roughly 35,000 clones, approximately 55% recorded once. The sample comprised PBMCs. The receptors come from a woman aged 40 to 50 in good health and CMV-seropositive. Each CDR3 is given with its conserved first and last residue. A D gene is named only where the DNA matches it firmly. Clone size, where shown, is once, few, many, or a class for clones that have expanded.

clone size: -
D gene: -
J gene: TRBJ1-1
V gene: TRBV19
CDR3 DNA: TGTGCCACCAAGGACAGAAACACTGAAGCTTTCTTT
CDR3 protein: CATKDRNTEAFF

clone size: -
D gene: TRBD1
J gene: TRBJ1-2
V gene: TRBV29-1
CDR3 DNA: TGCAGCGTACACGACACCGGGACAGGGGGCGGTGGCTACACCTTC
CDR3 protein: CSVHDTGTGGGGYTF

clone size: few
D gene: -
J gene: TRBJ1-5
V gene: TRBV10-1
CDR3 DNA: TGCGCCAGCAGTGAGTCCCGAGGGGGGGGGCAGCCCCAGCATTTT
CDR3 protein: CASSESRGGGQPQHF

clone size: -
D gene: -
J gene: TRBJ1-1
V gene: TRBV9
CDR3 DNA: TGTGCCAGCAGCGTAATAGGGACTAACACTGAAGCTTTCTTT
CDR3 protein: CASSVIGTNTEAFF

clone size: -
D gene: -
J gene: TRBJ2-1
V gene: TRBV9
CDR3 DNA: TGTGCCAGCAGCACCCAAGACACCTACAATGAGCAGTTCTTC
CDR3 protein: CASSTQDTYNEQFF

clone size: -
D gene: TRBD1
J gene: TRBJ1-1
V gene: TRBV5-4
CDR3 DNA: TGTGCCAGCAGCCGGGACAGAAACACTGAAGCTTTCTTT
CDR3 protein: CASSRDRNTEAFF

clone size: few
D gene: -
J gene: TRBJ2-2
V gene: TRBV9
CDR3 DNA: TGTGCCAGCAGCGTACAGTTAAACACCGGGGAGCTGTTTTTT
CDR3 protein: CASSVQLNTGELFF

clone size: -
D gene: TRBD2
J gene: TRBJ2-5
V gene: TRBV4-1
CDR3 DNA: TGCGCCAGCAGCCAAGATACCGGGACTAGCGGGGAAGAGACCCAGTACTTC
CDR3 protein: CASSQDTGTSGEETQYF

clone size: -
D gene: -
J gene: TRBJ1-2
V gene: TRBV7-9
CDR3 DNA: TGTGCCAGCAGCTTAGCGGATGTGGTGTGGTCGGGGTCTAACTATGGCTACACCTTC
CDR3 protein: CASSLADVVWSGSNYGYTF

clone size: -
D gene: -
J gene: TRBJ1-2
V gene: TRBV7-2
CDR3 DNA: TGTGCCAGCAGCTTAAGTCGTGAGGATGGCTACACCTTC
CDR3 protein: CASSLSREDGYTF

clone size: few
D gene: -
J gene: TRBJ1-5
V gene: TRBV7-2
CDR3 DNA: TGTGCCAGCAGCTTACTGGGCCAGCCCCAGCATTTT
CDR3 protein: CASSLLGQPQHF

clone size: few
D gene: -
J gene: TRBJ2-1
V gene: TRBV18
CDR3 DNA: TGTGCCAGCTCACCACTTTCAGGAAACGGCAATGAGCAGTTCTTC
CDR3 protein: CASSPLSGNGNEQFF

clone size: -
D gene: -
J gene: TRBJ2-1
V gene: TRBV4-3
CDR3 DNA: TGCGCCAGCAGCCAGGGCCGATACGGGAAGCAGTTCTTC
CDR3 protein: CASSQGRYGKQFF

clone size: -
D gene: -
J gene: TRBJ1-1
V gene: TRBV6-5
CDR3 DNA: TGTGCCAGCAGTCAGGACAGTAACACTGAAGCTTTCTTT
CDR3 protein: CASSQDSNTEAFF

clone size: few
D gene: -
J gene: TRBJ2-1
V gene: TRBV19
CDR3 DNA: TGTGCCAGTAGTATAGGGGCTAGCGAGGTTAGGGTATCAGCCTACAATGAGCAGTTCTTC
CDR3 protein: CASSIGASEVRVSAYNEQFF

clone size: -
D gene: -
J gene: TRBJ1-5
V gene: TRBV28
CDR3 DNA: TGTGCCAGCAGTTTAGCAGGGGTAGGGAGTCAGCCCCAGCATTTT
CDR3 protein: CASSLAGVGSQPQHF

clone size: -
D gene: TRBD1
J gene: TRBJ1-5
V gene: TRBV7-2
CDR3 DNA: TGTGCCAGCAGCCCGGACAGGGTCTATAGCAATCAGCCCCAGCATTTT
CDR3 protein: CASSPDRVYSNQPQHF

clone size: -
D gene: -
J gene: TRBJ2-2
V gene: TRBV2
CDR3 DNA: TGTGCCAGCAGGAAAGGGGGCACCGGGGAGCTGTTTTTT
CDR3 protein: CASRKGGTGELFF

clone size: few
D gene: TRBD2
J gene: TRBJ2-5
V gene: TRBV5-4
CDR3 DNA: TGTGCCAGCAGCTGGACTAGCGGGGGGGTACTCAAAGAGACCCAGTACTTC
CDR3 protein: CASSWTSGGVLKETQYF

clone size: -
D gene: -
J gene: TRBJ1-1
V gene: TRBV11-2
CDR3 DNA: TGTGCCAGCATCCTAGGGGGACGCGGAACTGAAGCTTTCTTT
CDR3 protein: CASILGGRGTEAFF

clone size: -
D gene: -
J gene: TRBJ1-6
V gene: TRBV27
CDR3 DNA: TGTGCCAGCAGTATCGGGACTGACGGTTCACCCCTCCACTTT
CDR3 protein: CASSIGTDGSPLHF

clone size: -
D gene: TRBD1
J gene: TRBJ2-7
V gene: TRBV11-3
CDR3 DNA: TGTGCCCGTTGGTTGGACAGGGGAATCTACGAGCAGTACTTC
CDR3 protein: CARWLDRGIYEQYF

clone size: few
D gene: -
J gene: TRBJ2-7
V gene: TRBV6-1
CDR3 DNA: TGTGCCAGCAGTGAAGTTACAGGCTCCGAGCAGTACTTC
CDR3 protein: CASSEVTGSEQYF

clone size: once
D gene: -
J gene: TRBJ2-1
V gene: TRBV18
CDR3 DNA: TGTGCCAGCTCACCACTGAGTGAGCAGTTCTTC
CDR3 protein: CASSPLSEQFF

clone size: -
D gene: -
J gene: TRBJ2-6
V gene: TRBV25-1
CDR3 DNA: TGTGCCAGCAGTGACAGGCGATCTGGGGCCAACGTCCTGACTTTC
CDR3 protein: CASSDRRSGANVLTF

clone size: -
D gene: -
J gene: TRBJ1-2
V gene: TRBV12-5
CDR3 DNA: TGTGCTAGTGGTTTATACCGCGGGACTGGCGGGGGCTACACCTTC
CDR3 protein: CASGLYRGTGGGYTF

clone size: few
D gene: -
J gene: TRBJ1-1
V gene: TRBV7-9
CDR3 DNA: TGTGCCAGCAGCTTAACCTACCCTGAAGCTTTCTTT
CDR3 protein: CASSLTYPEAFF

clone size: few
D gene: -
J gene: TRBJ2-2
V gene: TRBV2
CDR3 DNA: TGTGCCAGTGGACTACATCACGGGGAGCTGTTTTTT
CDR3 protein: CASGLHHGELFF

clone size: few
D gene: -
J gene: TRBJ2-3
V gene: TRBV10-3
CDR3 DNA: TGTGCCATCAGTGAGTCGATGGCGGGGAGGCTCCCAAGCACAGATACGCAGTATTTT
CDR3 protein: CAISESMAGRLPSTDTQYF

clone size: once
D gene: -
J gene: TRBJ1-5
V gene: TRBV5-1
CDR3 DNA: TGCGCCAGCAGCTTGGACTTTGGGGGGGATCAGCCCCAGCATTTT
CDR3 protein: CASSLDFGGDQPQHF

clone size: -
D gene: -
J gene: TRBJ1-5
V gene: TRBV7-9
CDR3 DNA: TGTGCCAGCAGCTCCACCGGGGAAAGCAATCAGCCCCAGCATTTT
CDR3 protein: CASSSTGESNQPQHF

clone size: -
D gene: -
J gene: TRBJ2-1
V gene: TRBV19
CDR3 DNA: TGTGCCAGTGGGGGGTACTCCTACAATGAGCAGTTCTTC
CDR3 protein: CASGGYSYNEQFF

clone size: -
D gene: -
J gene: TRBJ1-1
V gene: TRBV4-2
CDR3 DNA: TGTGCCAGCAAACGGGACACTTACACTGAAGCTTTCTTT
CDR3 protein: CASKRDTYTEAFF

clone size: -
D gene: -
J gene: TRBJ1-3
V gene: TRBV10-3
CDR3 DNA: TGTGCCATCAGTGCCTCGGACAGTGTCTCTGGAAACACCATATATTTT
CDR3 protein: CAISASDSVSGNTIYF

clone size: few
D gene: TRBD2
J gene: TRBJ2-7
V gene: TRBV2
CDR3 DNA: TGTGCCAGCAGTGAGGCGCGGGGGGTCTCCTACGAGCAGTACTTC
CDR3 protein: CASSEARGVSYEQYF

clone size: few
D gene: TRBD1
J gene: TRBJ1-2
V gene: TRBV6-1
CDR3 DNA: TGTGCCAGCAGTAGGACAGGGCTTAACTATGGCTACACCTTC
CDR3 protein: CASSRTGLNYGYTF

clone size: few
D gene: TRBD2
J gene: TRBJ2-3
V gene: TRBV5-4
CDR3 DNA: TGTGCCAGCAGCTGGGGACTAGCGGGGAGCACAGATACGCAGTATTTT
CDR3 protein: CASSWGLAGSTDTQYF

clone size: -
D gene: -
J gene: TRBJ2-2
V gene: TRBV6-4
CDR3 DNA: TGTGCCAGCCAGCCGGGACAAAACACCGGGGAGCTGTTTTTT
CDR3 protein: CASQPGQNTGELFF

clone size: -
D gene: TRBD2
J gene: TRBJ2-3
V gene: TRBV5-4
CDR3 DNA: TGTGCCAGCAGCTCCGGGACTAGCGGGGGTGGGGGCACAGATACGCAGTATTTT
CDR3 protein: CASSSGTSGGGGTDTQYF

clone size: -
D gene: -
J gene: TRBJ2-5
V gene: TRBV5-1
CDR3 DNA: TGCGCCAGCAGCTTGGGGACAGTCTACCAAGAGACCCAGTACTTC
CDR3 protein: CASSLGTVYQETQYF

clone size: -
D gene: -
J gene: TRBJ2-6
V gene: TRBV4-2
CDR3 DNA: TGTGCCAGCAGCCAAGGTTACGTTGGGCCTGGGGCCGACGTCCTGACTTTC
CDR3 protein: CASSQGYVGPGADVLTF